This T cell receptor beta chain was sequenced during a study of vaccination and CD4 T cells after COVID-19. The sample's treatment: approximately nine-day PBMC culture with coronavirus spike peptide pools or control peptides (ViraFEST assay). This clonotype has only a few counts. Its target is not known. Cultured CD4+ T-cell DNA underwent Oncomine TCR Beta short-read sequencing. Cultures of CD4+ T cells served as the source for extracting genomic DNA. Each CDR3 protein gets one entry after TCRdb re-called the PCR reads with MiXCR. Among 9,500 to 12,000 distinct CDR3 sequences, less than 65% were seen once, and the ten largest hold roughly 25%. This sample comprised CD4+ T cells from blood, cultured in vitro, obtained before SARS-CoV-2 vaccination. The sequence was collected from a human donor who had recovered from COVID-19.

In nucleotides, the CDR3 is TGCAGTGCTCGGACAGTAAGCAGTGGCTACACCTTC. Encoded protein: CSARTVSSGYTF. The gene calls are TRBV20-1 and TRBJ1-2, with a possible D match to TRBD1 (6 bases). V dropped 5 bases and J dropped 7 bases, with 14 bases sitting between them. This CDR3 is built from 12 residues. In germline, CDR1 is DFQATT, CDR2 SNEGSKA (reference sequence).